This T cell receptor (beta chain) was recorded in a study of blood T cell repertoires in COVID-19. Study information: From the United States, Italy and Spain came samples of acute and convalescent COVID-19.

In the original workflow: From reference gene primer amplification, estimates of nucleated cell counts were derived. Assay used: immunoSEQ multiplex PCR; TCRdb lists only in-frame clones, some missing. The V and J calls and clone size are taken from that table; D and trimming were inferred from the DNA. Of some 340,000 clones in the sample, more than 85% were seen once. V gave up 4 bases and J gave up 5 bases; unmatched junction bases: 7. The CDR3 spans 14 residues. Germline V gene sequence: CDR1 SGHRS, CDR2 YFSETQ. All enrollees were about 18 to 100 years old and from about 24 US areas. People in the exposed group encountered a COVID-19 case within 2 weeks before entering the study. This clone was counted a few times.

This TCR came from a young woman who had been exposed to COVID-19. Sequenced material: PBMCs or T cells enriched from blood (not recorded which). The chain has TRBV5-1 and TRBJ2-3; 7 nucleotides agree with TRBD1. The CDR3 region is CASSEVGGGDTQYF. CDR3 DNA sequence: TGCGCCAGCAGCGAGGTAGGGGGCGGAGATACGCAGTATTTT.